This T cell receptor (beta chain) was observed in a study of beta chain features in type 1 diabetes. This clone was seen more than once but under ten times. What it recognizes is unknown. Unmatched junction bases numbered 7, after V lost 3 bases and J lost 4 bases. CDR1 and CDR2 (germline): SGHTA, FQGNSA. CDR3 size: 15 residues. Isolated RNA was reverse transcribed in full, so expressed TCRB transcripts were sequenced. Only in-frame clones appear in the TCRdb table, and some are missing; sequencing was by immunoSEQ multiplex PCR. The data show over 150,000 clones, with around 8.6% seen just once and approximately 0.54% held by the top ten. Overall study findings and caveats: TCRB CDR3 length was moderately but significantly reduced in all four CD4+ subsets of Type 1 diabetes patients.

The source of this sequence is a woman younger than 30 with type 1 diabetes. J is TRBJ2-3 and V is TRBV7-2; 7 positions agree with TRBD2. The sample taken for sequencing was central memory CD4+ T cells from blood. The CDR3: CASSFRTSPPDTQYF. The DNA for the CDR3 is TGTGCCAGCAGCTTCCGGACTAGTCCCCCAGATACGCAGTATTTT.